This TCR beta chain was recovered during a study of blood T cell repertoires in COVID-19. Across the whole study: T cells, B-cell-depleted T cells, or PBMCs provided the cDNA or gDNA that served as material.

V was pared by 3 bases and J by 5 bases, with 3 bases of the junction left unmatched. Germline assignment: CDR1 SGHNT and CDR2 YYREEE (reference sequence). CDR3 size: 13 residues. As processed by the authors: How many nucleated cells were present was estimated from reference gene primer amplification. Using immunoSEQ multiplex PCR, the repertoire was profiled, and TCRdb retains in-frame clones only, with some absent. D and trimming come from the DNA, and the V and J calls and clone size come from that table. The repertoire holds tens of thousands of clones, with 70% to 90% as singletons. V usage is TRBV5-4 and J usage is TRBJ2-3, with 7 bases fitting TRBD2. This receptor was obtained from a man aged 55-75 years with acute or convalescent COVID-19. What was sequenced was peripheral blood. The CDR3 sequence: CASSSLAEDTQYF. The CDR3 DNA reads as TGTGCCAGCAGCTCTCTAGCGGAAGATACGCAGTATTTT.